This entry describes one T cell receptor beta chain. Its specificity is not known. Per the germline V gene, CDR1 is MNHEY and CDR2 is SVGAGI. The CDR3 loop spans 17 amino acids. V lost 6 bases and J lost 2; bases outside the gene matches: 10. This sample is part of a study of T cell repertoires in cytomegalovirus infection. Study at large: From public TCR beta signatures came an indication of both CMV infection and matching HLA type.

TCRdb reprocessed the reads via MiXCR and lists one record per CDR3 protein. This sample has hundreds of thousands of distinct CDR3 sequences, with 35% found just once. Overall study findings and caveats: CMV-specific TCR beta clonotypes restricted by HLA-C were the ones dominating the ex vivo response. Cumulative frequency (of public TCR beta family members) identified carriers of CMV plus the relevant HLA.

The sample taken for sequencing was PBMCs. The TCR comes from a human donor in good health (CMV status not recorded). Some clones in this sample may be carry-over from other donors' samples. The chain combines TRBV6-5 with TRBJ2-3; 11 nucleotides agree with TRBD2. The CDR3, as DNA: TGTGCCAGCAGCCGTGATTGGGGACTAGCGGCCACAGATACGCAGTATTTT. It is translated as CASSRDWGLAATDTQYF.